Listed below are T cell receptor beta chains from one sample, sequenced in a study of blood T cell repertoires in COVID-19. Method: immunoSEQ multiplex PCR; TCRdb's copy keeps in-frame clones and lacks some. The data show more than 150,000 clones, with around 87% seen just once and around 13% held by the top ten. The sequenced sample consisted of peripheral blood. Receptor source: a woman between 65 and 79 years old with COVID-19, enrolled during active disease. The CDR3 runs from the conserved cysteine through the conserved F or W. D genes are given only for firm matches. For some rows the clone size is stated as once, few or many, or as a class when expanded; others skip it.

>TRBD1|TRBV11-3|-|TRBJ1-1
TGTGCCAGCAGTTTAATGCCCCAGGGGGGCACTGAAGCTTTCTTT
CASSLMPQGGTEAFF
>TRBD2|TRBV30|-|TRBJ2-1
TGTGCCTGGAGCCCCGGGAGGGTCAATGAGCAGTTCTTC
CAWSPGRVNEQFF
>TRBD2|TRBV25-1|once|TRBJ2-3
TGTGCCAGCTCGAAGCGGGGGATAGATACGCAGTATTTT
CASSKRGIDTQYF
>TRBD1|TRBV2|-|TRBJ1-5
TGTGCCAGCGGCGCAGGGGGCAGGGACGGTGTTCAGCCCCAGCATTTT
CASGAGGRDGVQPQHF
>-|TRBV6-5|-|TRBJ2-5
TGTGCCAGCGAATTGAGGTTCCGGGAGACCCAGTACTTC
CASELRFRETQYF
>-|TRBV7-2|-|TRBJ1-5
TGTGCCAGCAGCTTAGACAGGGATCAGCCCCAGCATTTT
CASSLDRDQPQHF
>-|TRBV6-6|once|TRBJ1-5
TGTGCCAGCAGGAATCATGGGGGGGATCAGCCCCAGCATTTT
CASRNHGGDQPQHF
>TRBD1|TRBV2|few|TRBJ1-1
TGTGCCAGCAGTACTGACAGGGGCACTGAAGCTTTCTTT
CASSTDRGTEAFF
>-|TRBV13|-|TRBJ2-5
TGTGCCAGCAGCTTAGGCCGGGCAGGGCCGGAGACCCAGTACTTC
CASSLGRAGPETQYF
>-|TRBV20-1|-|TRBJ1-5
TGCAGTGCTAGTTTGTCAGATTATCAGCCCCAGCATTTT
CSASLSDYQPQHF
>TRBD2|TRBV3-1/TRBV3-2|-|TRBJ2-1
TGTGCCAGCAGCCGCCTTAGCGGGAGGTACAATGAGCAGTTCTTC
CASSRLSGRYNEQFF
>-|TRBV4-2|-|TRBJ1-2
TGTGCCAGCAGCCTCAGGGCTAACTATGGCTACACCTTC
CASSLRANYGYTF
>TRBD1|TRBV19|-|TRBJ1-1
TGTGCCAGTAGTATTGGGGACAGGATTAGGAACACTGAAGCTTTCTTT
CASSIGDRIRNTEAFF
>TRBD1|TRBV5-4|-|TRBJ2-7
TGTGCCAGCAGCTCGACAGGGGGCTCCTACGAGCAGTACTTC
CASSSTGGSYEQYF
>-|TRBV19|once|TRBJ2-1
TGTGCCAGTAGTATAGGAGGGACACAGTACAATGAGCAGTTCTTC
CASSIGGTQYNEQFF
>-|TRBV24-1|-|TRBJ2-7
TGTGCCACCAGTGATCGCGTGGAGCAGTACTTC
CATSDRVEQYF
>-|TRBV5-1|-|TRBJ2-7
TGCGCCAGCAGCTCATCTAGCGCATACTACGAGCAGTACTTC
CASSSSSAYYEQYF
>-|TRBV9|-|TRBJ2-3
TGTGCCAGCAGCGCAGGGTACGGTGGCACAGATACGCAGTATTTT
CASSAGYGGTDTQYF
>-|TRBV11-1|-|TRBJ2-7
TGTGCCAGCAGCTCGACAGGCCTGGGGGAGCAGTACTTC
CASSSTGLGEQYF
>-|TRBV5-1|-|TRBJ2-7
TGCGCCAGCAGCTTGGAACAGGGTATTCACGAGCAGTACTTC
CASSLEQGIHEQYF
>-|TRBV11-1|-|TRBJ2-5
TGTGCCAGCAGCTTTTACGACTTAGAGACCCAGTACTTC
CASSFYDLETQYF
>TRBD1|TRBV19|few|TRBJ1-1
TGTGCCAGTATTCGTCCCGGGACAGGTTCGAACACTGAAGCTTTCTTT
CASIRPGTGSNTEAFF
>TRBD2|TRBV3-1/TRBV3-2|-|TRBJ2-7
TGTGCCAGCAGCCAAGCCCAGAGCGGGAGGGCATCCTACGAGCAGTACTTC
CASSQAQSGRASYEQYF
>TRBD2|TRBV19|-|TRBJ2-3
TGTGCCAGTAGTTCGTGGTTTTCGGGAGGAGGCACAGATACGCAGTATTTT
CASSSWFSGGGTDTQYF
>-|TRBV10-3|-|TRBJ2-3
TGTGCCATCAGCAACACAGGGACAGATACGCAGTATTTT
CAISNTGTDTQYF
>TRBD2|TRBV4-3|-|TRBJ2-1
TGCGCCAGCAGCCAAGGGACTAGCGGCTACAATGAGCAGTTCTTC
CASSQGTSGYNEQFF
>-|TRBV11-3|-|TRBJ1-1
TGTGCCAGCAGCCCAGGGCAGGGCAAAAGGGACACTGAAGCTTTCTTT
CASSPGQGKRDTEAFF